This record concerns one T cell receptor beta chain sequence. Its antigen is still unknown. No much larger clonotype is one base removed from it; base qualities were not supplied. TCRbeta CDR3 regions were amplified from genomic DNA using the immunoSEQ Assay, a bias-controlled multiplex PCR. From the authors' description of their analysis: The number of nucleated cells in each sample was estimated by amplification of reference gene primers within the assay. Sequence reads were collapsed and filtered to measure the absolute abundance of every unique TCRbeta CDR3 rearrangement. For each sample, productive Simpson clonality was calculated as the square root of Simpson's diversity index over productive rearrangements. What TCRdb holds here is the immuneACCESS table cut down to in-frame rearrangements. Part of the clones is not present; checked against another copy, under half of the missing clones reflect an unresolved V gene, and the others are unexplained. V, J and clone size were drawn from that table, and D and trimming were deduced from the DNA. The sample table holds tens of thousands of clones, of which 70% to 90% were seen once. The biggest ten clones account for 3.5% of the sample.

Collaborating institutions collected whole blood in K2EDTA tubes following their own protocols. For TCRbeta analysis, collaborator samples were shipped as frozen whole blood, as isolated PBMCs, or as DNA extracted from either sample type. The data were obtained in a study of blood T cell repertoires in COVID-19 (dated by TCRdb to about 2020). For the study in its entirety: Samples covering the acute and convalescent phases of COVID-19 were provided by collaborators in the United States, Italy and Spain. The dataset comprised deeply sampled blood TCRbeta repertoires from subjects exposed to, actively infected with, or recovered from COVID-19. Nearly every sample came with metadata listing a de-identified subject ID, COVID-19 status, age in years and sex. The material from the prospective study consisted of cDNA or gDNA derived from T cells, B-cell-depleted T cells, or PBMCs. The repertoires were released in a freely available public database intended as a resource for research on the immune response to SARS-CoV-2. HLA class I and class II types, where available, came from metadata supplied by the sample provider rather than from assay-based typing. The samples were drawn from the first 160 participants of the ongoing ImmuneRACE study and from some 1,300 subjects provided by 6 global collaborators. Paper-wide results and their limitations: Clinical and demographic metadata were provided uncurated, with the amount varying by source and participant.

The source is a man aged 50-60 years with active COVID-19. Sample: peripheral blood.

The CDR3: CASSFREGAYNEQFF. The DNA reads as follows: TGTGCCAGCAGCTTTCGAGAGGGGGCATACAATGAGCAGTTCTTC. In this chain, TRBV7-3 is recombined with TRBJ2-1; 7 junctional bases match TRBD1. At the junction V is shortened by 3 bases and J by 4 bases; bases outside the gene matches: 6. CDR1 and CDR2 were assigned from the germline V gene as SGHTA and FQGTGA. From its cysteine to its phenylalanine, the CDR3 spans 15 amino acids. The CDR3 DNA has 45 bases and is translated from base 1.